The 4 T cell receptor beta chains below come from one sample, sequenced in a study of T cells in Graves' hyperthyroidism and ophthalmopathy (dated by TCRdb to the late 2010s). Library method: multiplex PCR. Sequenced using an Illumina HiSeq 2000. The TCR beta CDR3 regions were amplified from the RNA transcripts. For the first round of RT-PCR on the TCR CDR3, the HTBI primer set was used together with the Qiagen OneStep RT-PCR kit. The raw public reads went through TCRdb reprocessing: fastp at Q25, MiXCR clone calling, in-frame beta chains kept. CDR3 protein duplicates are merged, each entry listing the most common genes and DNA. This sample lists about 95,000 distinct CDR3 sequences; 35% to 45% were detected once. Together, the top ten hold roughly 10% of the sample. The sequenced sample consisted of peripheral blood or thyroid tissue (not recorded which). The receptors originated from a woman aged 25-40 years with Graves' hyperthyroidism.

The chain recombines TRBV2 with TRBJ1-4; D might be TRBD1 (5 bases). The germline CDR1 and CDR2 sequences are SNHLY and FYNNEI. The CDR3 runs to 18 residues. The V end was cut by 6 bases, the J end by 1 base, with 21 bases between. The CDR3 protein is CASSSIHWGFETNEKLFF. CDR3 DNA sequence: TGTGCCAGCAGCTCCATTCACTGGGGGTTTGAAACTAATGAAAAACTGTTTTTT.

This clonotype was recorded many times. The rearrangement links TRBV27 to TRBJ2-7; no definite D call. The CDR3 extends over 14 amino acids. Germline CDR1 MNHEY, CDR2 SMNVEV (reference sequence). V lost 11 bases, J lost 6 bases, and 23 bases lay in between. The DNA of the CDR3 is TGTGCCGCCGCGGCGCAGCCGGGTCGATTCGAGCAGTACTTC. It is translated as CAAAAQPGRFEQYF.

This clonotype appeared many times. V usage is TRBV27 and J usage is TRBJ1-5; 9 bases are a match to TRBD1. Germline V gene sequence: CDR1 MNHEY, CDR2 SMNVEV (reference sequence). Unmatched junction bases numbered 11, after V lost 8 bases and J lost 6 bases. The length of the CDR3 is 15 residues. The CDR3 sequence is CASRGQGMSGQPQHF. The CDR3 coding sequence is TGTGCCAGCCGGGGACAGGGAATGAGCGGTCAGCCCCAGCATTTT.

This clonotype was observed at least ten times. This chain connects TRBV7-8 to TRBJ1-4; 8 bases line up with TRBD1. The trim removed 5 bases at V and 3 bases at J, leaving 8 bases unmatched. Germline V CDR1 and CDR2: SGHVS, FQNEAQ. This CDR3 has 16 residues. This CDR3 reads CASSPYKTGANEKLFF. DNA for the CDR3: TGTGCCAGCAGCCCTTATAAGACAGGGGCTAATGAAAAACTGTTTTTT.